This T cell receptor (beta chain) comes out of a study of T cell changes during pregnancy in multiple sclerosis. CDR1 and CDR2 (germline): SQVTM, ANQGSEA. The length of the CDR3 is 14 residues. The ends lost 4 bases at V and 3 bases at J; junction bases unmatched: 5. Assay used: immunoSEQ multiplex PCR; TCRdb lists only in-frame clones, some missing. The sample gives around 17,000 clones, around 96% of which show up once; around 0.9% is in the top ten. This clone was observed once. This specimen was peripheral blood, taken in the third trimester of pregnancy. The TCR originated in a female donor with multiple sclerosis, enrolled in a pregnancy study. The chain couples TRBV29-1 to TRBJ1-2, with 10 bases aligning to TRBD1. The CDR3 DNA sequence: TGCAGCGTTGGACGGGACAGGGGAGACTATGGCTACACCTTC. As protein: CSVGRDRGDYGYTF.